The present T cell receptor (beta chain) was sequenced within a study of T cell responses to AZD1222 COVID-19 vaccine. Study-wide findings and caveats: Breadth and depth of Spike-specific TCRs rose after two AZD1222 doses. Close to half of all spike-specific TCRs reportedly target regions of the variants that are unmutated. Clonal diversity was possibly underestimated; the donors were predominantly white British and more often female.

In its sample, this clone was seen once. Its specificity is not known. This table comes from immunoSEQ multiplex PCR, and its TCRdb copy is limited to in-frame clones, with some not included. The data contain approximately 120,000 clones, approximately 88% of them singletons. V was pared by 8 bases and J by 3 bases, with 14 bases between. The CDR3 sequence is 13 residues long. Germline CDR1 is MDHEN and CDR2 is SYDVKM. The V gene is TRBV28, the J gene TRBJ2-7; maybe TRBD1 (6 bases). This TCR was sampled from an adult in good health. The sample was peripheral blood, taken on day 0 of MenACWY control vaccination. The CDR3 region is CASEGGNHYEQYF. CDR3 coding DNA: TGTGCCAGCGAAGGGGGAAACCACTACGAGCAGTACTTC.